Following are 12 T cell receptor beta chains from one sample sequenced in a study of cytomegalovirus exposure and HLA in healthy donors (TCRdb year 2017). Library method: the immunoSEQ multiplex PCR assay. For the multiplex PCR, a mixture combining 60 forward primers for TCR Vbeta segments and 13 reverse primers for TCR Jbeta segments was used. TCRdb took this table from immuneACCESS and kept in-frame rearrangements with V and J called. Such tables lack part of the clones; where checked against another copy, unresolved V genes explain under half of the gap, and the rest is unexplained. Present in this sample are approximately 150,000 clones, 81% of which were seen just once. The ten largest account for over 4.5% of the sample. The sample was PBMCs. The source of these receptors is a woman between 18 and 30 years old in good health and CMV-seropositive.

This chain connects TRBV5-4 to TRBJ2-7, with D maybe TRBD1 (5 bases). V dropped 4 bases and J dropped 7 bases, with 21 bases sitting between them. This CDR3 region has 15 residues. Germline V gene sequence: CDR1 SGHNT, CDR2 YYREEE (reference sequence). The CDR3 spells CASSVGGQSSREQYF. For the CDR3, the DNA is TGTGCCAGCAGCGTGGGCGGACAAAGCTCGAGAGAGCAGTACTTC. The full variable domain, rest sourced from reference TRBV5-4 and TRBJ2-7, is ETGVTQSPTHLIKTRGQQVTLRCSSQSGHNTVSWYQQALGQGPQFIFQYYREEENGRGNFPPRFSGLQFPNYSSELNVNALELDDSALYLCASSVGGQSSREQYFGPGTRLTVT.

This chain links TRBV7-2 with TRBJ1-2, with 9 bases aligning to TRBD1. The trim removed 5 bases at V and 10 bases at J, leaving 11 bases unmatched. This CDR3 has 14 residues. Germline V gives CDR1 SGHTA, CDR2 FQGNSA. The CDR3 DNA sequence: TGTGCCAGCAGCCAACAGGGGGCGGCACGGGACTACACCTTC. Amino acid sequence: CASSQQGAARDYTF.

The gene calls are TRBV7-9 and TRBJ1-2; 8 bases line up with TRBD1. Per germline, CDR1 SEHNR and CDR2 FQNEAQ (reference sequence). This CDR3 region has 17 residues. The J segment lost 8 bases and the V segment lost 8 bases, leaving 22 bases of the junction unmatched. This CDR3 is CASRHGTGDEPAEGYTF. In nucleotides, the CDR3 is TGTGCCAGCCGCCACGGGACAGGAGACGAGCCAGCCGAAGGCTACACCTTC.

The V gene is TRBV9, the J gene TRBJ2-7; 7 bases map to TRBD2. The V and J ends lost 2 bases and 3 bases, in that order; junction bases with no gene match: 5. Germline V lookup: CDR1 SGDLS, CDR2 YYNGEE. The CDR3 spans 14 residues. In DNA form, the CDR3 reads TGTGCCAGCAGCGTCTCTGCGGGGGTCTACGAGCAGTACTTC. Translated: CASSVSAGVYEQYF.

The CDR3 is CSVEPGGSNYGYTF. Here the CDR3 DNA reads TGCAGCGTTGAGCCAGGGGGCTCTAACTATGGCTACACCTTC. This rearrangement joins TRBV29-1 to TRBJ1-2; 8 bases align to TRBD1. From germline, CDR1 is SQVTM and CDR2 ANQGSEA. This CDR3 has 14 amino acids. V dropped 3 bases and J dropped 0; count of bases not matched to a gene: 3.

This clone was recorded a few times. The chain uses TRBV19 and TRBJ2-7; weak D call: TRBD2 (7 bases). This CDR3 region has 16 residues. Trimming shortened V by 7 bases and J by 5 bases, and 24 bases separated the two germline ends. From germline, CDR1 is LNHDA and CDR2 SQIVND (reference sequence). The CDR3 sequence is CASTDRDSGGRDEQYF. The CDR3 coding sequence is TGTGCCAGTACCGATAGGGATTCGGGGGGCAGAGACGAGCAGTACTTC.

A few counts support this clone. The chain uses TRBV6-6 and TRBJ1-1; weak D call: TRBD1 (5 bases). CDR3 length: 15 amino acids. Germline V CDR1 and CDR2: MNHNY, SVGAGI (reference sequence). V lost 2 bases to trimming and J lost 1 base, with 11 bases between them. CDR3 in amino acids: CASSYKGQGNTEAFF. In nucleotides, the CDR3 is TGTGCCAGCAGTTACAAAGGGCAGGGGAACACTGAAGCTTTCTTT.

The V call is TRBV15, the J call TRBJ1-2; D is possibly TRBD1 (5 bases). This CDR3 has 14 residues. V lost 1 base to trimming and J lost 5 bases, with 11 bases between them. Germline V gene sequence: CDR1 LNHNV, CDR2 YYDKDF (reference sequence). CDR3 in DNA: TGTGCCACCAGCAGAGGAGGGACTCGGTATGGCTACACCTTC. Its protein is CATSRGGTRYGYTF.

The chain combines TRBV7-3 with TRBJ2-3; 10 bases fit TRBD2. V shed 2 bases, J shed 2 bases, and the junction held 4 bases outside the gene matches. This CDR3 is 16 amino acids long. Germline V gives CDR1 SGHTA, CDR2 FQGTGA. In nucleotides, the CDR3 is TGTGCCAGCAGCTTACTAGCGGGGGAATCCACAGATACGCAGTATTTT. It yields the protein CASSLLAGESTDTQYF.

V gene TRBV6-1 combines with J gene TRBJ2-7; unclear D gene. The V gene lost 1 base and the J gene lost 2 bases, with 9 bases spanning the gap. This CDR3 has 14 residues. Germline V gene data show CDR1 as MNHNS and CDR2 as SASEGT. In DNA form, the CDR3 reads TGTGCCAGCAGTGAAGAACCGGGTCCCTACGAGCAGTACTTC. Its protein is CASSEEPGPYEQYF.

This clone was counted a single time. The chain recombines TRBV29-1 with TRBJ2-3; no clear D. The CDR3 covers 14 residues. Germline V gives CDR1 SQVTM, CDR2 ANQGSEA. The germline V and J ends were trimmed by 8 bases and 2 bases, with 17 bases remaining between them. CDR3 protein: CSTEQDLATDTQYF. Written as DNA, the CDR3 is TGCAGCACCGAGCAAGATCTTGCCACAGATACGCAGTATTTT.

This chain connects TRBV10-3 to TRBJ2-7; 7 positions match TRBD1. This CDR3 is 15 amino acids long. From germline, CDR1 is ENHRY and CDR2 SYGVKD. J lost 0 bases, V lost 5 bases, and 7 bases had no gene match. As DNA, the CDR3 is TGTGCCATCAGTCACTCCGGGACAGACTCCTACGAGCAGTACTTC. Translated, it gives CAISHSGTDSYEQYF.